What follows are 10 T cell receptor beta chains derived from one specimen sequenced in a study of T cell changes during pregnancy in multiple sclerosis. Using immunoSEQ multiplex PCR, the repertoire was profiled, and TCRdb retains in-frame clones only, with some absent. Here the sample spans some 96,000 clones, approximately 92% being singletons. The material was peripheral blood, obtained after pregnancy. The receptors come from a female donor with multiple sclerosis, enrolled in a pregnancy study.

The chain recombines TRBV6-1 with TRBJ1-2; D gene ambiguous. V was cut by 5 bases and J by 2 bases, with 9 bases left in between. Germline lookup yields CDR1 MNHNS and CDR2 SASEGT. This CDR3 region has 13 residues. In nucleotides, the CDR3 is TGTGCCAGCAGTAGCCCCTTCAACTATGGCTACACCTTC. It translates to CASSSPFNYGYTF.

The CDR3 bases are TGTGCCAGCAACTCAGGGTCGTCGCAGCCCCAGCATTTT. Its translation: CASNSGSSQPQHF. The chain carries TRBV7-9 and TRBJ1-5; TRBD1 might be the D (5 bases). The CDR3 consists of 13 residues. Germline CDR1 reads SEHNR; CDR2 reads FQNEAQ (reference sequence). With 7 bases removed from V and 7 bases from J, the gap between germline ends came to 14 bases. Based on the CDR3 plus reference TRBV7-9 and TRBJ1-5, the full variable domain is DTGVSQNPRHKITKRGQNVTFRCDPISEHNRLYWYRQTLGQGPEFLTYFQNEAQLEKSRLLSDRFSAERPKGSFSTLEIQRTEQGDSAMYLCASNSGSSQPQHFGDGTRLSIL.

The chain employs TRBV18 and TRBJ1-2, with D perhaps TRBD1 (6 bases). CDR1 is KGHSH, CDR2 LQKENI, per germline. Trimming pared 4 bases from V and 2 bases from J, leaving 11 bases between. The CDR3 sequence is 14 residues long. CDR3 in DNA: TGTGCCAGCTCACTTCCTGACAGGAACTATGGCTACACCTTC. Protein product: CASSLPDRNYGYTF.

V gene TRBV19 combines with J gene TRBJ2-7; TRBD1 might be the D (5 bases). Germline-derived CDR1 and CDR2 are LNHDA and SQIVND (reference sequence). V was cut by 6 bases and J by 3 bases, with 15 bases left in between. This CDR3 contains 14 residues. In DNA form, the CDR3 reads TGTGCCAGTAGCACCATACGACAGAGCTACGAGCAGTACTTC. It translates to CASSTIRQSYEQYF.

The chain employs TRBV30 and TRBJ2-5; perhaps TRBD2 as D (5 bases). With 5 bases removed from V and 1 base from J, the gap between germline ends came to 17 bases. The CDR3 loop spans 15 amino acids. Germline-derived CDR1 and CDR2 are GTSNPN and SVGIG (reference sequence). The CDR3 nucleotides read TGTGCCTGGGCCTCCCTGGAGGCGGCCCAAGAGACCCAGTACTTC. As protein: CAWASLEAAQETQYF.

This clone was observed once. V and J are TRBV5-1 and TRBJ2-5; TRBD1 matches 9 bases. The V segment lost 2 bases and the J segment 5 bases; nucleotides outside the gene matches: 4. This CDR3 spans 14 amino acids. Germline V gene data show CDR1 as SGHRS and CDR2 as YFSETQ. The CDR3 region has the DNA TGCGCCAGCAGCTTCGGGACAGGGTCGGAGACCCAGTACTTC. Protein sequence: CASSFGTGSETQYF.

This clone was seen only a few times. This sequence joins TRBV4-1 and TRBJ1-6; TRBD1 matches 7 bases. Losses at the gene ends were 3 bases for V and 7 bases for J; bases not matched to a gene: 3. Looked up from germline, CDR1 is MGHRA and CDR2 is YSYEKL. This CDR3 has 14 amino acids. This CDR3 reads CASSQGQLNSPLHF. CDR3 coding DNA: TGCGCCAGCAGCCAGGGACAGCTGAATTCACCCCTCCACTTT.

The chain recombines TRBV18 with TRBJ2-1; 14 nucleotides align to TRBD2. The CDR3 runs to 15 residues. J lost 8 bases, V lost 6 bases, and 6 bases had no gene match. Germline CDR1 is KGHSH and CDR2 is LQKENI. The CDR3 is CASSPGLAGVDEQFF. In DNA form, the CDR3 reads TGTGCCAGCTCCCCGGGACTAGCGGGAGTAGATGAGCAGTTCTTC.

The chain carries TRBV11-1 and TRBJ2-7; D is ambiguous. Germline lookup yields CDR1 SGHAT and CDR2 FQDESV (reference sequence). The CDR3 loop spans 17 amino acids. The V gene lost 0 bases and the J gene lost 3 bases, with 18 bases spanning the gap. In DNA, the CDR3 is TGTGCCAGCAGCTTAGCCGATACTGGAGCCCAGTTCTACGAGCAGTACTTC. Translating it yields CASSLADTGAQFYEQYF.

This chain uses TRBV28 with TRBJ2-1; TRBD1 aligns across 11 bases. The junction had 6 bases not matched to a gene; V was cut back by 1 base and J by 7 bases. The CDR3 loop spans 16 amino acids. From germline, CDR1 is MDHEN and CDR2 SYDVKM. The CDR3 DNA reads TGTGCCAGCAGTTTATATGAGGGACAGGGGGATAATGAGCAGTTCTTC. It codes for CASSLYEGQGDNEQFF.